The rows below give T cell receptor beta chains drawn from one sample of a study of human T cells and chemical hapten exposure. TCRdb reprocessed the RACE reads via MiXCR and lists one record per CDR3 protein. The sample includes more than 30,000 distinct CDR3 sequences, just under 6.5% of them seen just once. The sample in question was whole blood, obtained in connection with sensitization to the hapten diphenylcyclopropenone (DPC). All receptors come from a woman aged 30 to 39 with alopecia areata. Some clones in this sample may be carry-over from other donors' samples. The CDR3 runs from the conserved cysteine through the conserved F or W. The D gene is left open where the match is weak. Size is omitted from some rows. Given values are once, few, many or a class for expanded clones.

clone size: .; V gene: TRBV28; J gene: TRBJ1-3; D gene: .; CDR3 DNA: TGTGCCAGCAGACCCTTTATTACTCTGGAAAACACCATATATTTT; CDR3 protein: CASRPFITLENTIYF
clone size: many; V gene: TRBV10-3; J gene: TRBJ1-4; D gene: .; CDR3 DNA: TGTGCCATCAGTGAGTCGGGCAGAGGGGAAAAACTGTTTTTT; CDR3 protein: CAISESGRGEKLFF
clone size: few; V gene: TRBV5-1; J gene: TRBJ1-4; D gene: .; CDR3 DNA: TGCGCCAGCAGCTCTGGCGGGCGTGGGGAAAAACTGTTTTTT; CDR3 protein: CASSSGGRGEKLFF
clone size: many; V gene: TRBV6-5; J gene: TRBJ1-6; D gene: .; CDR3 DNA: TGTGCCAGCAGTTACGACGGCGGGTCTTATAATTCACCCCTCCACTTT; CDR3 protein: CASSYDGGSYNSPLHF
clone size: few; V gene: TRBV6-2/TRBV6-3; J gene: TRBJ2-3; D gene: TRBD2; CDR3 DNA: TGTGCCAGCAGACTAGCGGGGATTAATACGCAGTATTTT; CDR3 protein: CASRLAGINTQYF
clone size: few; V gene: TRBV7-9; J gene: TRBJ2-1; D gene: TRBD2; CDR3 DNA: TGTGCCAGCAGCTCTTTGGCGGGGGTTTACAATGAGCAGTTCTTC; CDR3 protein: CASSSLAGVYNEQFF
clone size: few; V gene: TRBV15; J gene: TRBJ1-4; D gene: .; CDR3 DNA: TGTGCCACCACCTACCCGTCCGGACTTAGGGGAAAACTGTTTTTT; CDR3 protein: CATTYPSGLRGKLFF
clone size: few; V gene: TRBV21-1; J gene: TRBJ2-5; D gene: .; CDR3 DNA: TGTGCCAACCACCAGGGGAACCAAGAGACCCAGTACTTC; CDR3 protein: CANHQGNQETQYF
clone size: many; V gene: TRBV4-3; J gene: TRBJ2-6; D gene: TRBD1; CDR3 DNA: TGCGCCAGCAGCCAGGCCGGGACAGGGAGCTCTGGGGCCAACGTCCTGACTTTC; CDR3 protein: CASSQAGTGSSGANVLTF
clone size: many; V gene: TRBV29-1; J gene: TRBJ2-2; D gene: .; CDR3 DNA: TGCAGCGTTGGGTACACCGGGGAGCTGTTTTTT; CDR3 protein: CSVGYTGELFF
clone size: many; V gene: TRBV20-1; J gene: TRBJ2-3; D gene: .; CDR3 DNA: TGCAGTGCTAGCTTGGACGATACGCAGTATTTT; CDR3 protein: CSASLDDTQYF
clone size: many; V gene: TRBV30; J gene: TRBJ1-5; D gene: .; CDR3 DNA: TGTGCCTGGAGTCCTTCCCCGCAGATTAGCAATCAGCCCCAGCATTTT; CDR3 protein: CAWSPSPQISNQPQHF
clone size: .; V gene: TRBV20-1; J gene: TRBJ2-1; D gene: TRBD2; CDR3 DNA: TGCAGTGCTAGAGATGGGACTAGCGGGGGGGCCGGAGAGCAGTTCTTC; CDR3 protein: CSARDGTSGGAGEQFF
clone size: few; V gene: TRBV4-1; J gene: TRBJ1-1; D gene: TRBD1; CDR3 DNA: TGCGCCAGCAGCCAAAAACGGGGACAGGGGGTCCTAATGAACACTGAAGCTTTCTTT; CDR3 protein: CASSQKRGQGVLMNTEAFF
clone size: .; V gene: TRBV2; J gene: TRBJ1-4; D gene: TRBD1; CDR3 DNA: TGTGCCAGCAATGGACAGGAAATTGAAAAACTGTTTTTT; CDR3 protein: CASNGQEIEKLFF
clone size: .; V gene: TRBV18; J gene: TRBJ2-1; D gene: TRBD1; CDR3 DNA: TGTGCCAGCTCACCTAAAACCCCGGGACAGGGCGACAATGAGCAGTTCTTC; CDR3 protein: CASSPKTPGQGDNEQFF
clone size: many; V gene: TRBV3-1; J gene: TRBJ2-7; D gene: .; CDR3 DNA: TGTGCCAGCAGCCAAGGCAGGGCTTGGCACGAGCAGTACTTC; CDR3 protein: CASSQGRAWHEQYF
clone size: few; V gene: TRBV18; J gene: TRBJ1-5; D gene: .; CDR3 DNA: TGTGCCAGCTCAATAACCCAGGGCGAGGGTCAGCCCCAGCATTTT; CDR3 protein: CASSITQGEGQPQHF
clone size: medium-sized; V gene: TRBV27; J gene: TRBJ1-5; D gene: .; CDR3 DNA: TGTGCCAGCAGTTTATGGGGGTCTAGCAATCAGCCCCAGCATTTT; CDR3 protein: CASSLWGSSNQPQHF
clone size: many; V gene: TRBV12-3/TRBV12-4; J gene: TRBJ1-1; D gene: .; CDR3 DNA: TGTGCCAGCAGTTTAGATCATCCGAACACTGAAGCTTTCTTT; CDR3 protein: CASSLDHPNTEAFF
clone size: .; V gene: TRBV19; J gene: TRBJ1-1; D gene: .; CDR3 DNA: TGTGCCAGTAGTATAGGCGGTAACACTGAAGCTTTCTTT; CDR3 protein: CASSIGGNTEAFF
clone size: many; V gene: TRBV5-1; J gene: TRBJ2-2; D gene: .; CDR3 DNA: TGCGCCAGCAGCTACCGATCAGGGACCGGGGAGCTGTTTTTT; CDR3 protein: CASSYRSGTGELFF
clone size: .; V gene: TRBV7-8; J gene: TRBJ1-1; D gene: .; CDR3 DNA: TGTGCCAGCAGCCAAGGGTTCACTGAAGCTTTCTTT; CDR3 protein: CASSQGFTEAFF
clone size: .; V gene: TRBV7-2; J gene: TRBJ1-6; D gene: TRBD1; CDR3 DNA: TGTGCCAGCAGCTTATTTATTACAGGGGGGGGATATGATTCACCCCTCCACTTT; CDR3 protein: CASSLFITGGGYDSPLHF
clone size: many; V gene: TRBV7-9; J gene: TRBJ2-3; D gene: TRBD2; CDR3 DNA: TGTGCCAGCAGCTTAGTCGGGGGGGCCCGCACAGATACGCAGTATTTT; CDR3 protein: CASSLVGGARTDTQYF
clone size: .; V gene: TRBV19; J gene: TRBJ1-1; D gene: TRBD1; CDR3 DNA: TGTGCCAGTAGTATTGGGGACAGCCTGAACACTGAAGCTTTCTTT; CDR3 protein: CASSIGDSLNTEAFF
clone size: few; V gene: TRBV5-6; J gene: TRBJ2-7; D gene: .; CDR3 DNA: TGTGCCAGCAGCTTATACGGGACACGGAGCTCCTACGAGCAGTACTTC; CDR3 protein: CASSLYGTRSSYEQYF
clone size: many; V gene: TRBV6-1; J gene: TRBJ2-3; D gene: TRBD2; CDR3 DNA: TGTGCCAGCAGTGAAGGGACTAGCGGGGCAGATACGCAGTATTTT; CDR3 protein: CASSEGTSGADTQYF
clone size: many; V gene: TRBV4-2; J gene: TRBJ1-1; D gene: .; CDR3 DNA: TGTGCCAGCAGGTCGGACTTGTGGACTGAAGCTTTCTTT; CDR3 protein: CASRSDLWTEAFF
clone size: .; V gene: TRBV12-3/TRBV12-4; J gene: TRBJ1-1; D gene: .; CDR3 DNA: TGTGCCAGCAGGGTTGGAAACACTGAAGCTTTCTTT; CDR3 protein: CASRVGNTEAFF
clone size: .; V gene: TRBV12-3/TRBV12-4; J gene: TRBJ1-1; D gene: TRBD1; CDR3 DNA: TGTGCCAGCAGTTCGGGACAGGGGAGAGCTTTCTTT; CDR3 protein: CASSSGQGRAFF
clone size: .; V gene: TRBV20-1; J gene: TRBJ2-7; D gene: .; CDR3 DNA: TGCAGTGCTGGGCCTTTCTCGGTCGAGCAGTACTTC; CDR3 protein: CSAGPFSVEQYF
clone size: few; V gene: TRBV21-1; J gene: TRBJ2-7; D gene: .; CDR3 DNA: TGTGCCAGCAGTCTGGCGGGACGGTCCGAGCAGTACTTC; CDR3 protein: CASSLAGRSEQYF
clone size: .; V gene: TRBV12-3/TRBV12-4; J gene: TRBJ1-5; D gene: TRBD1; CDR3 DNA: TGTGCCAGCAGTTCTACAGGGGAGGGACAGCCCCAGCATTTT; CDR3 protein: CASSSTGEGQPQHF
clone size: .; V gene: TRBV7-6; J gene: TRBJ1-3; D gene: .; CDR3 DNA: TGTGCCAGCAGCCGTGGGACCATTGGAAACACCATATATTTT; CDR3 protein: CASSRGTIGNTIYF
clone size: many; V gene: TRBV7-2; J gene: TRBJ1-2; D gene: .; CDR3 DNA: TGTGCCAGCAGCTTGACGGCCGCCGGTGGCTATGGCTACACCTTC; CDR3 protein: CASSLTAAGGYGYTF
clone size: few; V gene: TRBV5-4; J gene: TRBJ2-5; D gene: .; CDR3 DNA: TGTGCCAGCAGCCTACCCGCGAGGCAAGAGACCCAGTACTTC; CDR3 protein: CASSLPARQETQYF
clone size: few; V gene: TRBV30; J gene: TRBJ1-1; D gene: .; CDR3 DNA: TGTGCCTGGAGTTTAGGCACTGAAGCTTTCTTT; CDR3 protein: CAWSLGTEAFF
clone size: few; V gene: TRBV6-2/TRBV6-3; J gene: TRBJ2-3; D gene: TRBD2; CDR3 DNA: TGTGCCAGCAGCACCGGGACTAGCGGGGGGACTGTAGATACGCAGTATTTT; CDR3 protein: CASSTGTSGGTVDTQYF
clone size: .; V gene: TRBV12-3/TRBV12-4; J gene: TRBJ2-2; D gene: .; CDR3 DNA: TGTGCCAGCAGTCACTGGCCCGGGGAGCTGTTTTTT; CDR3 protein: CASSHWPGELFF
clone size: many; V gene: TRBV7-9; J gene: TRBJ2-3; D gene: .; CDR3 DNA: TGTGCCAGCAGCTTTCCCGGGCGCACAGATACGCAGTATTTT; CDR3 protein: CASSFPGRTDTQYF
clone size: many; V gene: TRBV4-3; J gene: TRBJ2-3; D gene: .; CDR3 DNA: TGCGCCAGCAGCCAAGCCCCAGGGTCAACTAGCACAGATACGCAGTATTTT; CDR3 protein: CASSQAPGSTSTDTQYF
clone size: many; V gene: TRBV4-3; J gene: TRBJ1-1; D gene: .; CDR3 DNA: TGCGCCAGCAGCCGACAAAGCAGAATCACTGAAGCTTTCTTT; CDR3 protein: CASSRQSRITEAFF
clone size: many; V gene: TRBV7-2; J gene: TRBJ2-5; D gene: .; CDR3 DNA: TGTGCCAGCAGCCAACGACAGACCTACAAAGAGACCCAGTACTTC; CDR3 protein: CASSQRQTYKETQYF
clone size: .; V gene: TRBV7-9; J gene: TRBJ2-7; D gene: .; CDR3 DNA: TGTGCCACAGCGTCCAGGGGGGATGCCGAGCAGTACTTC; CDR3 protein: CATASRGDAEQYF
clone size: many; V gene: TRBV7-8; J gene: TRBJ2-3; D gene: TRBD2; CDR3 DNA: TGTGCCAGCAGCTTAGCCCGGGGACTAGCGGGGGGGTCAGATACGCAGTATTTT; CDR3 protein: CASSLARGLAGGSDTQYF
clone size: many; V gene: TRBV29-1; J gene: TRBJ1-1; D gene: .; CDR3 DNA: TGCAGCGTTGACCCGCAGGGAAATGAAGCTTTCTTT; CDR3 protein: CSVDPQGNEAFF
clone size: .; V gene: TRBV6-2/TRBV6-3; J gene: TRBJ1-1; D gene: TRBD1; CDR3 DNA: TGTGCCAGCAGACCGACAGGGGGCTTCACTGAAGCTTTCTTT; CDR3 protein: CASRPTGGFTEAFF
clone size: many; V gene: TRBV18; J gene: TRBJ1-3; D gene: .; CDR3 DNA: TGTGCCAGCTCACAGGGGGACCTCCTCTCTGGAAACACCATATATTTT; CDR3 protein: CASSQGDLLSGNTIYF
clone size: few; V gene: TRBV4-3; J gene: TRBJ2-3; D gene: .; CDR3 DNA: TGCGCCAGCAGCCAATACCATTCTACCACCACAGATACGCAGTATTTT; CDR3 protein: CASSQYHSTTTDTQYF
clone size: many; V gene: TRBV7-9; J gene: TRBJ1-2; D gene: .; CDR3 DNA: TGTGCCAGCAGCTTTCAGCATAACTATGGCTACACCTTC; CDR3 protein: CASSFQHNYGYTF
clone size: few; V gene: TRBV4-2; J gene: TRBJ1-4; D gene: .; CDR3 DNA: TGTGCCAGCAGCCAAGAAGGAGGGGCAACTAATGAAAAACTGTTTTTT; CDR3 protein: CASSQEGGATNEKLFF
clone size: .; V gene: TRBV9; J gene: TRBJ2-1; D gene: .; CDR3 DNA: TGTGCCAGCAGCGTCGGTGGGGCGAAGACCGAGCAGTTCTTC; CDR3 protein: CASSVGGAKTEQFF
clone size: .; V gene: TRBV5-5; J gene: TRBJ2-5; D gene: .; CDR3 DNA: TGTGTCAGCAGCTTTATCCTGTACCAAGAGACCCAGTACTTC; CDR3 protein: CVSSFILYQETQYF
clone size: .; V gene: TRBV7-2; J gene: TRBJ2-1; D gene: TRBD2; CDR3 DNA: TGTGCCAGCAGCCCACCCCCGGGACTACCAATCAATGAGCAGTTCTTC; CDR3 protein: CASSPPPGLPINEQFF
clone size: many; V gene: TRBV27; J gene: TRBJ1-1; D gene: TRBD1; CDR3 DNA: TGTGCCAGCAGAGAGTGGACAGGACGGAACACTGAAGCTTTCTTT; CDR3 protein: CASREWTGRNTEAFF
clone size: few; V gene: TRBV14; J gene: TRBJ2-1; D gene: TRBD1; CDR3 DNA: TGTGCCAGCAGCCCAACCGGGGACAGGGGGTCGGATGAGCAGTTCTTC; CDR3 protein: CASSPTGDRGSDEQFF
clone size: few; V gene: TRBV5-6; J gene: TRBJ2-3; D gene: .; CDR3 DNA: TGTGCCAGCAGCTTGGAAGACTCAGATACGCAGTATTTT; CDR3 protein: CASSLEDSDTQYF
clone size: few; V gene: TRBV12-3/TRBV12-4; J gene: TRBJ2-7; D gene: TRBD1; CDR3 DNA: TGTGCCAGCAGTTCCGAAACGTCCGGGACAGTGTACTTC; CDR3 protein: CASSSETSGTVYF
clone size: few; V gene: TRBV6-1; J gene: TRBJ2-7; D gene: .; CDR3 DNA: TGTGCCAGCAGTGAATTGCACGAGCAGTACTTC; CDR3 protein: CASSELHEQYF